The TCR beta chain described here comes from a study of blood T cell repertoires in COVID-19. Authors' methods: By means of reference gene primer amplification, nucleated cell counts were estimated. Method: immunoSEQ multiplex PCR; TCRdb's copy keeps in-frame clones and lacks some. V and J calls and clone size are as listed in that table; D and trimming were resolved from the DNA. The data hold about 200,000 clones, with around four fifths observed a single time. The CDR3 contains 14 residues. The V and J ends lost 0 bases and 6 bases respectively, with 13 bases between them. The V gene's germline CDR1 is GTSNPN and CDR2 SVGIG (reference sequence).

Sequencing used peripheral blood. The receptor's source is a man aged 35 to 55 with acute or convalescent COVID-19. V is TRBV30 and J is TRBJ2-3; D uncertain. CDR3 sequence reads: CAWSVSWVGDTQYF. As DNA, the CDR3 is TGTGCCTGGAGTGTAAGCTGGGTCGGGGATACGCAGTATTTT.